This TCR beta chain came from a study of Graves' ophthalmopathy and Graves' hyperthyroidism. CDR3 regions of TCR beta were amplified from RNA transcripts. Following a first-round RT-PCR that used HTBI primers, a second-round multiplex PCR was carried out. TCRdb re-derived calls from the multiplex PCR reads in MiXCR, one entry per CDR3 protein. Here the sample spans around 1.1 million distinct CDR3 sequences, roughly 35% being singletons. Details on this clonotype: Its antigen is undetermined.

Regarding the study as a whole: Blood also held most thyroid clonotypes expanded above 0.001 frequency.

V shed 3 bases and J 2 bases; nucleotides not matched to a gene: 12. There are 17 residues in the CDR3. From germline, CDR1 is SEHNR and CDR2 FQNEAQ (reference sequence). The chain joins TRBV7-9 to TRBJ2-5; 7 bases agree with TRBD2. The source material was peripheral blood or thyroid tissue (not recorded which). The origin of this receptor is an adult man with Graves' hyperthyroidism. The DNA for the CDR3 is TGTGCCAGCAGCTTTGGTGCAACGGGGGGACCTCAAGAGACCCAGTACTTC. Amino acids: CASSFGATGGPQETQYF.